This TCR beta chain was obtained from a study of T-cell memory formation after mild COVID-19. TCRdb fed the 5' RACE reads into MiXCR, producing one record per CDR3 protein. The repertoire holds 85,000 to 130,000 distinct CDR3 sequences, with over 15% as singletons. Germline values: CDR1 SGHTA, CDR2 FQGTGA. This CDR3 is 16 amino acids long. V was cut by 2 bases and J by 8 bases, with 19 bases left in between. In the case of this clonotype: Its antigen is undetermined.

Study-wide results and limits: Of the contracting clones, CD4+ ones lay mainly in CM and EM, and CD8+ ones in EMRA.

The gene calls are TRBV7-3 and TRBJ2-1, with D maybe TRBD1 (6 bases). The sample was PBMCs or a T cell subset sorted from them (not recorded which). The clonotype was recovered from an adult woman who had mild COVID-19 (a few samples of this study predate the infection). Cell type and time point are not known. This CDR3 is CASSLVAGTPMDEQFF. Here the CDR3 DNA reads TGTGCCAGCAGCTTAGTCGCCGGGACACCAATGGATGAGCAGTTCTTC.